This T cell receptor (beta chain) derives from a study of naive and memory T cell subsets (dated by TCRdb to 2017 to 2019). The study in broad terms: The study applied an open-source, UMI-based TCR alpha and beta sequencing pipeline to sorted naive and memory peripheral blood T cell subsets. Complete agreement was observed between the functional CMV T cell responses and the IgG serology results. RNA was DNase-treated and reverse transcribed with TCR constant-region primers, mostly using SuperScript III. Broader findings and caveats from the paper: The repertoire findings for the naive and memory subsets could not be validated, as no ground truth was available. A few larger clonotypes were present in naive repertoires, especially CD8 naive repertoires, and these clonotypes were possibly memory cells re-expressing CD45RA. A clonotype was defined as a single alpha or beta chain sequence rather than as a paired alpha/beta receptor. Gini index rose and Shannon and inverse Simpson diversity fell from naive through CM, EM and EMRA in both CD4 and CD8 cells. A power law was followed by TCR abundance, with an exponent that differed between naive and memory subsets but was consistent across the three individuals. After error correction, only a single occurrence was seen for over 90% of naive TCR sequences, so much steeper abundance distributions were produced than in memory subsets. RNA-based TCR counts may be influenced by expression changes linked to T cell activation and differentiation.

From the second PCR step onward, the TCR alpha chain libraries and the TCR beta chain libraries were amplified separately. CMV status of each donor was established by measuring IFNgamma production from CD4+ T cells after fresh PBMCs were stimulated overnight with CMV viral lysate. CD4 T cells were positively selected with Miltenyi beads, followed by positive selection of CD8 T cells from the CD4-negative fraction. Cells were stained for CD3, CD4, CD8, CD45RA, CD27 and a live/dead dye and were sorted on a BD Aria II into four subsets based on CD45RA and CD27. Three healthy volunteers provided blood, and the blood of each volunteer was split into CD4 and CD8 T cells and then into four differentiation subsets. About 110 ml of peripheral blood was collected from each donor, and PBMC were isolated from the blood using Ficoll-Paque PLUS density-gradient centrifugation. Sorted cells were lysed in RLT buffer, after which RNA was extracted using a Qiagen RNeasy kit and stored at -80 degrees C.

Libraries were prepared through UMI-ligation and nested PCR. An equimolar mix of two oligonucleotides covering both TRBC1 and TRBC2 was used as the beta constant-region primer. The ligated cDNA went through four rounds of PCR with nested alpha and beta constant-region primers together with the SP2 primer. A single-stranded oligonucleotide containing the SP2 primer and a 12-nucleotide UMI was joined to the 3' end of the cDNA by T4 RNA ligase 1. Incubation of the ligation reaction lasted about 18-25 hours at 16 degrees C. PCR2 was typically performed as a SYBR Green qPCR and was stopped at a predetermined threshold so that over-amplification was prevented. All purifications after the first were performed with Agencourt AMPure XP magnetic beads. Library quantification was done by Qubit, followed by a TapeStation check on which the main peak was expected at around 650 bp. The pooled libraries were sequenced on an Illumina MiSeq using v2 2x251 paired-end kits, which usually yielded roughly 0.9-2 million reads per sample. Each sample was pooled at 3 to 5 nM, and roughly 4.5-8% PhiX was included to help cluster recognition. In the paper's pipeline: V and J genes were assigned to Demultiplexor-processed FASTQ reads by Decombinator through tag matching, with a single base-pair mismatch being allowed. Collapsinator used UMIs to correct both sequencing errors and frequency errors arising from PCR heterogeneity. TCRs were translated and CDR3s were extracted from the conserved cysteine to the FGXG phenylalanine by CDR3Translator, with non-productive sequences being flagged. Repertoires were subsampled to equal numbers of UMI-defined TCRs before Gini, Shannon entropy and inverse Simpson indices were calculated. Within the linear range, a power law was fitted by maximum likelihood to the distributions of clonotype abundance. For one naive CD8 sample, the pipeline and MIGEC produced similar UMI counts, unique TCR numbers and clonal distributions. In one analysis, naive TCRs also found in any memory subset of the same donor were removed from the naive repertoire. Repertoires were searched for around 7,000 CMV-associated CDR3 sequences compiled from VDJdb and a published dataset. The raw public data were reprocessed by TCRdb itself: fastp quality trimming at Q25, MiXCR clonotype calling, in-frame beta chains only. When rows share a CDR3 protein, they turn into one entry using the most common DNA and genes. The V and J calls were determined by TCRdb, not by the authors. This sample lists more than 120,000 distinct CDR3 sequences; 15% to 25% were detected once. About 0.6% of the sample rests with the top ten.

Points on this clonotype: Its antigen is still unknown. No quality values exist for individual bases; no much larger clone is one base distant.

Spanning cysteine to phenylalanine, the CDR3 consists of 13 amino acids. The DNA shown is the 39-base CDR3, in frame from base 1. For CDR1 and CDR2, the germline V gene (reference sequence) lists DFQATT and SNEGSKA. Relative to germline, V is 6 bases shorter and J is 3 bases shorter, with 14 bases between their ends. Sample: naive CD8+ T cells from blood. Interpreted using the paper, the cell subset or site label stands for: naive T cells, CD45RA high CD27+. This clonotype originated in a human donor in good health. The sequence links TRBV20-1 to TRBJ1-1; there is no confident call for the D gene. The DNA reads as follows: TGCAGTGCCCCATCGGGTGTGGACACTGAAGCTTTCTTT. The translation is CSAPSGVDTEAFF.